This record concerns one TCR beta chain sequence. V lost 2 bases to trimming and J lost 5 bases, with 6 bases between them. There are 12 residues in the CDR3. Germline lookup yields CDR1 MNHEY and CDR2 SVGAGI. These data come from a study of T cell changes during pregnancy in multiple sclerosis. Only in-frame clones appear in the TCRdb table, and some are missing; sequencing was by immunoSEQ multiplex PCR. This table has about 40,000 clones, over 75% appearing once. This chain uses TRBV6-5 with TRBJ2-5; unclear D gene. The sequence derives from a female donor with multiple sclerosis, enrolled in a pregnancy study. The sample consisted of CD4+ T cells from peripheral blood mononuclear cells, taken before pregnancy. The CDR3 protein is CASSYNGETQYF. The CDR3 DNA is TGTGCCAGCAGTTACAACGGGGAGACCCAGTACTTC.